These 18 T cell receptor beta chains share one sample of origin, sequenced in a study of blood T cell repertoires in COVID-19. Clones were read by immunoSEQ multiplex PCR, and TCRdb kept only the in-frame ones, dropping some. The top ten hold around 4.8% of the sample, which has approximately 210,000 clones, approximately 91% seen once. The sequenced material came from peripheral blood. These receptors all stem from a woman in her forties with acute or convalescent COVID-19.

The table lists this clone with a count of one. The gene calls are TRBV6-1 and TRBJ2-1; 16 nucleotides agree with TRBD2. Losses at the gene ends were 3 bases for V and 7 bases for J; bases not matched to a gene: 6. Germline V CDR1 and CDR2: MNHNS, SASEGT. This CDR3 comprises 17 residues. Here the CDR3 DNA reads TGTGCCAGCAGTGAGGGACTAGCGGGGGGGCCAAGGAATGAGCAGTTCTTC. This translates into CASSEGLAGGPRNEQFF.

The chain recombines TRBV7-2 with TRBJ2-7, with 8 bases matching TRBD1. Germline loops: CDR1 SGHTA, CDR2 FQGNSA. The J segment lost 7 bases and the V segment lost 5 bases, leaving 7 bases of the junction unmatched. CDR3 size: 13 residues. CDR3 DNA: TGTGCCAGCAGCCCAGGACAGGGTCGGGAGCAGTACGTC. Translation gives CASSPGQGREQYV.

The chain uses TRBV5-6 and TRBJ2-2; 7 bases fit TRBD2. This CDR3 region has 15 residues. J lost 4 bases, V lost 4 bases, and 7 bases had no gene match. The germline V gene encodes CDR1 SGHDT and CDR2 YYEEEE. CDR3 amino acids: CASSGGGNPTGELFF. The CDR3, as DNA: TGTGCCAGCAGCGGGGGGGGTAATCCCACCGGGGAGCTGTTTTTT.

In its sample, this clone was seen a few times. The genes are TRBV7-2 and TRBJ1-2, with 8 nucleotides matching TRBD1. This CDR3 has 14 residues. CDR1 and CDR2 (germline): SGHTA, FQGNSA. V shed 1 base, J shed 2 bases, and the junction held 0 bases outside the gene matches. The CDR3 nucleotides are TGTGCCAGCAGCTTAGGGACAGGGAACTATGGCTACACCTTC. As protein: CASSLGTGNYGYTF.

This sequence joins TRBV6-5 and TRBJ1-1; 7 nucleotides agree with TRBD1. V shed 6 bases and J 6 bases; nucleotides not matched to a gene: 7. Per germline, CDR1 MNHEY and CDR2 SVGAGI. The CDR3 runs to 13 residues. As DNA, the CDR3 is TGTGCCAGCAGACCGTCAGGGGGACCTGAAGCTTTCTTT. Translating gives CASRPSGGPEAFF.

This chain links TRBV3-1 (or the pseudogene TRBV3-2) with TRBJ2-1; 10 nucleotides match TRBD1. The ends lost 4 bases at V and 7 bases at J; junction bases unmatched: 4. The CDR3 contains 14 residues. Germline V gene sequence: CDR1 LGHDT, CDR2 YNNKEL (reference sequence). The CDR3 bases are TGTGCCAGCAGCCTCCGGGACAGGGGAAATGAGCAGTTCTTC. Translating gives CASSLRDRGNEQFF.

The V gene is TRBV12-5, the J gene TRBJ2-5, with 10 bases that match TRBD2. Germline V CDR1 and CDR2: LGHNT, FRNRAP. The CDR3 sequence is 15 residues long. The V segment lost 2 bases and the J segment 5 bases; nucleotides outside the gene matches: 5. CDR3 amino acids: CASGLPLAGEETQYF. For the CDR3, the DNA is TGTGCTAGTGGTTTGCCGCTAGCGGGGGAGGAGACCCAGTACTTC. The full variable domain, completed using reference TRBV12-5 and TRBJ2-5, is DARVTQTPRHKVTEMGQEVTMRCQPILGHNTVFWYRQTMMQGLELLAYFRNRAPLDDSGMPKDRFSAEMPDATLATLKIQPSEPRDSAVYFCASGLPLAGEETQYFGPGTRLLVL.

The chain combines TRBV27 with TRBJ1-2; unclear D gene. Germline loops: CDR1 MNHEY, CDR2 SMNVEV (reference sequence). The germline V and J ends were trimmed by 6 bases and 8 bases, with 16 bases remaining between them. The CDR3 covers 13 residues. The DNA for the CDR3 is TGTGCCAGCAGCTCCATTCGAACAAGAGGCTACACCTTC. Protein sequence: CASSSIRTRGYTF.

This clone was detected only once. J is TRBJ2-5 and V is TRBV7-9; D gene unclear. The germline V and J ends were trimmed by 5 bases and 5 bases, with 15 bases remaining between them. This CDR3 has 14 residues. Germline V gene data show CDR1 as SEHNR and CDR2 as FQNEAQ (reference sequence). CDR3 DNA sequence: TGTGCCAGCAGCCGCGCTCCCCTCGGGGAGACCCAGTACTTC. Translation gives CASSRAPLGETQYF. Full variable domain (rest looked up from reference TRBV7-9 and TRBJ2-5): DTGVSQNPRHKITKRGQNVTFRCDPISEHNRLYWYRQTLGQGPEFLTYFQNEAQLEKSRLLSDRFSAERPKGSFSTLEIQRTEQGDSAMYLCASSRAPLGETQYFGPGTRLLVL.

This chain links TRBV30 with TRBJ2-5, with TRBD2 as a possible D gene (6 bases). Trimming took 5 bases from V and 4 from J, leaving 17 bases between them. Germline V gene sequence: CDR1 GTSNPN, CDR2 SVGIG (reference sequence). The CDR3 extends over 14 amino acids. For the CDR3, the DNA is TGTGCCTGGGCGCAGTCCCCGGGAGCAGAGACCCAGTACTTC. Protein sequence: CAWAQSPGAETQYF.

This clone was seen only a few times. The DNA of the CDR3 is TGCGCCAGCAGCCAATACACAGGGATGAACTATGGCTACACCTTC. Protein: CASSQYTGMNYGYTF. The rearrangement joins TRBV4-1 to TRBJ1-2; perhaps TRBD1 as D (6 bases). V was shortened by 2 bases and J by 2 bases, with 12 bases between the two germline ends. The length of the CDR3 is 15 residues. The germline V gene has CDR1 MGHRA and CDR2 YSYEKL.

The genes are TRBV24-1 and TRBJ1-5; tentative D call: TRBD1 (6 bases). V shed 3 bases and J shed 1 base, with 12 bases lying between them. The CDR3 sequence is 16 residues long. The germline gives CDR1 KGHDR, CDR2 SFDVKD. The CDR3 sequence: CATSDVGAGSNQPQHF. The CDR3 DNA reads TGTGCCACCAGTGATGTGGGGGCTGGGAGCAATCAGCCCCAGCATTTT.

The chain employs TRBV5-6 and TRBJ1-1; TRBD1 might be the D (5 bases). The CDR3 spans 14 residues. Germline V CDR1 and CDR2: SGHDT, YYEEEE. The germline V and J ends were trimmed by 2 bases and 5 bases, with 13 bases remaining between them. CDR3 in DNA: TGTGCCAGCAGCTTAAAAGGCGGGGCGACTGAAGCTTTCTTT. The encoded protein is CASSLKGGATEAFF. The full variable domain, its missing parts supplied by reference TRBV5-6 and TRBJ1-1, is DAGVTQSPTHLIKTRGQQVTLRCSPKSGHDTVSWYQQALGQGPQFIFQYYEEEERQRGNFPDRFSGHQFPNYSSELNVNALLLGDSALYLCASSLKGGATEAFFGQGTRLTVV.

The chain recombines TRBV21-1 with TRBJ2-7; TRBD1 is the table's D call and was not checked against the DNA. TRBV21-1 is reported as a pseudogene. This CDR3 is built from 16 residues. The CDR3 DNA reads as TGTGCCAGCAGCAAACAAACAGGGGGGAAATCCTACGAGCAGTACGTC. Amino acid sequence: CASSKQTGGKSYEQYV.

The chain joins TRBV27 to TRBJ2-2, with TRBD2 matching over 10 bases. Germline lookup yields CDR1 MNHEY and CDR2 SMNVEV (reference sequence). The CDR3 consists of 17 residues. V lost 0 bases and J lost 6; bases outside the gene matches: 7. The CDR3 loop reads CASSLSSSGGASGELFF. The DNA of the CDR3 is TGTGCCAGCAGTTTATCATCAAGCGGGGGGGCTTCCGGGGAGCTGTTTTTT.

The chain recombines TRBV15 with TRBJ2-5; TRBD2 might be the D (6 bases). CDR3 length equals 15 residues. The germline V gene encodes CDR1 LNHNV and CDR2 YYDKDF (reference sequence). The V and J ends lost 5 bases and 0 bases respectively, with 13 bases between them. DNA of the CDR3: TGTGCCACCAGCTTCTCGGGACTGCACCAAGAGACCCAGTACTTC. This codes for CATSFSGLHQETQYF. Complete variable domain (other parts from reference TRBV15 and TRBJ2-5): DAMVIQNPRYQVTQFGKPVTLSCSQTLNHNVMYWYQQKSSQAPKLLFHYYDKDFNNEADTPDNFQSRRPNTSFCFLDIRSPGLGDTAMYLCATSFSGLHQETQYFGPGTRLLVL.

The chain has TRBV19 and TRBJ2-1; weak D call: TRBD2 (6 bases). Per germline, CDR1 LNHDA and CDR2 SQIVND (reference sequence). V was shortened by 3 bases and J by 7 bases, with 10 bases between the two germline ends. The CDR3 is made up of 13 amino acids. CDR3 residues: CASSIPGRNEQFF. CDR3 sequence (DNA): TGTGCCAGTAGTATTCCAGGGAGGAATGAGCAGTTCTTC.

The V call is TRBV21-1, the J call TRBJ2-3; the DNA was not compared with TRBD1, the D call given in the table. TRBV21-1 is a listed pseudogene. The CDR3 extends over 20 amino acids. The CDR3 is CAITLSILPQGLGGTDTQYF. In nucleotides, the CDR3 is TGTGCCATTACTCTGAGCATTCTCCCACAGGGGCTAGGTGGCACAGATACGCAGTATTTT.